This TCR beta chain stems from a study of blood T cell repertoires in COVID-19. Study in general: Acute and convalescent COVID-19 samples came from the United States, Italy and Spain. PBMCs, B-cell-depleted T cells, or T cells provided the cDNA or gDNA that made up the material.

In the authors' workflow: Estimated nucleated cell counts came from reference gene primer amplification. TCRdb's table, derived via immunoSEQ multiplex PCR, lists solely in-frame clones and lacks some. V and J calls plus clone size are reproduced from that table; the DNA served to infer D and trimming. The sample includes a few hundred thousand clones, about 83% of them seen just once. V was trimmed by 4 bases and J by 0 bases, leaving 11 bases between them. Germline V gene data show CDR1 as SGHRS and CDR2 as YFSETQ. The CDR3 extends over 14 amino acids. The source material was peripheral blood. The rearrangement joins TRBV5-1 to TRBJ2-7; D is perhaps TRBD1 (6 bases). The sequence was collected from a woman between 50 and 59 years old with acute or convalescent COVID-19. CDR3 in DNA: TGCGCCAGCAGCCAAAGGACAGACTCCTACGAGCAGTACTTC. Its translation is CASSQRTDSYEQYF. The full variable domain, its missing parts supplied by reference TRBV5-1 and TRBJ2-7, is KAGVTQTPRYLIKTRGQQVTLSCSPISGHRSVSWYQQTPGQGLQFLFEYFSETQRNKGNFPGRFSGRQFSNSRSEMNVSTLELGDSALYLCASSQRTDSYEQYFGPGTRLTVT.